The source of this T cell receptor beta chain is a study of CD8+ T cells in alopecia areata. Treatment reported: oral pan-JAK inhibitor, 5-10 mg twice daily. Sorting from PBMCs produced CD4+ and CD8+ T cells. J lost 9 bases, V lost 3 bases, and 10 bases had no gene match. Germline CDR1 is LGHNA and CDR2 is YSLEER. This CDR3 is 15 amino acids long. Extracted RNA was reverse transcribed, and the resulting cDNA served as sequencing template. Clones were read by immunoSEQ multiplex PCR, and TCRdb kept only the in-frame ones, dropping some. The data contain about 190,000 clones, roughly 70% of them singletons. As to this clone: As yet, its antigen is unknown.

General study points: While patients received tofacitinib, many expanded lesional clones remained present in scalp and blood. Although TCR sharing was seen in mice, sharing across patients was less clear, possibly for HLA-related reasons.

The genes are TRBV4-3 and TRBJ1-5, with 8 bases that match TRBD1. This receptor was taken from a human donor with alopecia areata. The sequencing used CD4+ T cells sorted from blood, collected at week 49, from a patient treated with tofacitinib. The DNA for the CDR3 is TGCGCCAGCAGCCAGGACAGGGTTCAGGTATGGCCCCAGCATTTT. It encodes CASSQDRVQVWPQHF.